The 30 T cell receptor beta chains listed next were all sequenced from one sample in a study of STAT5B mutations in CD4+ large granular lymphocyte leukemia. The assay was immunoSEQ multiplex PCR, and TCRdb's table has in-frame clones only and misses some. The data contain about 23,000 clones, roughly three quarters of them singletons. The sequenced sample was CD4+ T cells from blood buffy coats. The receptors were sampled from a human donor in good health.

V usage is TRBV5-4 and J usage is TRBJ1-1; tentative D call: TRBD1 (5 bases). V was shortened by 0 bases and J by 5 bases, with 11 bases between the two germline ends. Germline V CDR1 and CDR2: SGHNT, YYREEE (reference sequence). This CDR3 is 14 amino acids long. The CDR3 loop reads CASSLGAGPTEAFF. As DNA, the CDR3 is TGTGCCAGCAGCTTGGGAGCGGGGCCGACTGAAGCTTTCTTT.

This clone showed up just a few times. The rearrangement links TRBV30 to TRBJ1-2; TRBD1 matches at 7 bases. Trimming cost V 7 bases and J 7 bases; bases outside gene matches: 12. The CDR3 has 13 residues. CDR1 is GTSNPN and CDR2 is SVGIG in the germline V gene (reference sequence). DNA of the CDR3: TGTGCCTTAGTAACCACTAGACAGGGTGGCTACACCTTC. Translating it yields CALVTTRQGGYTF.

The chain links TRBV5-1 to TRBJ2-2; D remains unclear. There are 14 residues in the CDR3. Looked up from germline, CDR1 is SGHRS and CDR2 is YFSETQ. Trimming pared 1 base from V and 3 bases from J, leaving 7 bases between. DNA for the CDR3: TGCGCCAGCAGCTTGTTCCCGGACACCGGGGAGCTGTTTTTT. This translates into CASSLFPDTGELFF. The complete variable domain, with remaining parts taken from reference TRBV5-1 and TRBJ2-2, reads KAGVTQTPRYLIKTRGQQVTLSCSPISGHRSVSWYQQTPGQGLQFLFEYFSETQRNKGNFPGRFSGRQFSNSRSEMNVSTLELGDSALYLCASSLFPDTGELFFGEGSRLTVL.

This chain connects TRBV6-1 to TRBJ1-4, with 8 bases fitting TRBD1. Unmatched junction bases numbered 12, after V lost 4 bases and J lost 14 bases. The CDR3 contains 14 residues. Germline lookup yields CDR1 MNHNS and CDR2 SASEGT. Written as DNA, the CDR3 is TGTGCCAGCAGTGGAAACCAGGGGGCGCGGGACCTGTTTTTT. Protein: CASSGNQGARDLFF.

The CDR3 sequence is CASSLSGGIQPQHF. CDR3 nucleotides: TGTGCCAGCAGCTTATCAGGGGGGATTCAGCCCCAGCATTTT. The chain links TRBV7-8 to TRBJ1-5, with 7 nucleotides matching TRBD1. The CDR3 loop spans 14 amino acids. Germline loops: CDR1 SGHVS, CDR2 FQNEAQ. Germline trimming cut 2 bases from V and 6 bases from J; bases unmatched to any gene: 4.

This clone has more than one count but fewer than ten. V gene TRBV16 combines with J gene TRBJ1-5; D is possibly TRBD1 (6 bases). Per the germline V gene, CDR1 is KGHSY and CDR2 is FQNENV. Trimming cost V 6 bases and J 4 bases, with 10 bases left between them. The CDR3 covers 13 residues. DNA for the CDR3: TGTGCCAGCAGACCCACAGGGAATCAGCCCCAGCATTTT. Its protein product is CASRPTGNQPQHF.

The chain uses TRBV19 and TRBJ1-4, with a tentative D call TRBD1 (5 bases). The germline V gene has CDR1 LNHDA and CDR2 SQIVND (reference sequence). V was pared by 3 bases and J by 7 bases, with 12 bases between. The CDR3 covers 14 residues. The CDR3 bases are TGTGCCAGTAGTATTGGGGGTTATGGTGAAAAACTGTTTTTT. This codes for CASSIGGYGEKLFF.

The chain couples TRBV11-2 to TRBJ2-5; D is undetermined. This CDR3 is built from 14 residues. The V gene lost 2 bases and the J gene lost 5 bases, with 12 bases spanning the gap. Germline values: CDR1 SGHAT, CDR2 FQNNGV. Here the CDR3 DNA reads TGTGCCAGCAGCTTAAACCCCAGGCCGGAGACCCAGTACTTC. It yields the protein CASSLNPRPETQYF.

This rearrangement joins TRBV7-9 to TRBJ1-1, with D hard to call. This CDR3 is 13 amino acids long. The germline CDR1 and CDR2 sequences are SEHNR and FQNEAQ (reference sequence). With 4 bases removed from V and 6 bases from J, the gap between germline ends came to 12 bases. For the CDR3, the DNA is TGTGCCAGCAGCTCCTCTGGGGTGTCTGAAGCTTTCTTT. Protein product: CASSSSGVSEAFF.

V usage is TRBV27 and J usage is TRBJ1-1, with D hard to call. V gave up 6 bases and J gave up 0 bases, with 14 bases separating them. The CDR3 contains 15 residues. Per germline, CDR1 MNHEY and CDR2 SMNVEV (reference sequence). The CDR3 region is CASRLLKPVNTEAFF. In nucleotides, the CDR3 is TGTGCCAGCAGGCTACTTAAGCCGGTGAACACTGAAGCTTTCTTT.

The rearrangement uses TRBV7-2 and TRBJ2-5; D is unresolved. V was pared by 3 bases and J by 1 base, with 12 bases between. This CDR3 comprises 15 residues. Germline V gene lookup returns CDR1 SGHTA and CDR2 FQGNSA. CDR3 sequence reads: CASSFMIALQETQYF. The CDR3 DNA follows: TGTGCCAGCAGCTTTATGATAGCTCTCCAAGAGACCCAGTACTTC.

The gene calls are TRBV9 and TRBJ1-1; tentative D call: TRBD1 (5 bases). In germline, CDR1 is SGDLS, CDR2 YYNGEE. Trimming pared 0 bases from V and 4 bases from J, leaving 10 bases between. The CDR3 totals 14 residues. The CDR3 reads CASSVALGPTEAFF. CDR3 in DNA: TGTGCCAGCAGCGTAGCATTGGGGCCCACTGAAGCTTTCTTT.

This clone was seen only a few times. The chain joins TRBV7-8 to TRBJ2-1, with TRBD2 identical over 11 bases. Germline CDR1 is SGHVS and CDR2 is FQNEAQ. CDR3 length: 17 residues. The ends lost 1 base at V and 8 bases at J; junction bases unmatched: 10. The CDR3 region has the DNA TGTGCCAGCAGCTTAGACCCTGGGACTAGCGGTAGGGATGAGCAGTTCTTC. The encoded protein is CASSLDPGTSGRDEQFF.

This chain connects TRBV4-1 to TRBJ1-2, with D perhaps matching TRBD1 (6 bases). Germline loops: CDR1 MGHRA, CDR2 YSYEKL. The CDR3 has 15 residues. The V end lost 0 bases, the J end lost 8 bases, and 16 bases lay between the germline ends. This CDR3 reads CASSQDNREVWGYTF. The CDR3, as DNA: TGCGCCAGCAGCCAAGATAACAGGGAGGTTTGGGGCTACACCTTC.

This clone appeared once. The chain is built from TRBV13 and TRBJ1-3; D possibly corresponds to TRBD1 (5 bases). The CDR3 contains 15 residues. Between the trimmed V and J ends, which lost 7 bases and 7 bases, there was a span of 20 bases. Germline V CDR1 and CDR2: PRHDT, FYEKMQ (reference sequence). The CDR3 nucleotides are TGTGCCAGCACTCGACAGCGATCGTACGTGAACACCATATATTTT. As protein: CASTRQRSYVNTIYF.

This chain links TRBV6-1 with TRBJ1-5; 7 bases agree with TRBD1. Trimming cost V 1 base and J 0 bases; bases outside gene matches: 3. CDR3 length: 16 amino acids. The germline CDR1 and CDR2 sequences are MNHNS and SASEGT. Written as DNA, the CDR3 is TGTGCCAGCAGTGAAGAGGGGGCCTATAGCAATCAGCCCCAGCATTTT. This codes for CASSEEGAYSNQPQHF.

This clone was recorded only once. The CDR3 protein is CASSPWTGRDGYTF. The CDR3 DNA sequence: TGTGCCAGCAGCCCCTGGACAGGGCGGGATGGCTACACCTTC. This chain joins TRBV5-5 and TRBJ1-2; 8 bases match TRBD1. Trimming removed 4 bases from V and 6 bases from J; junction bases left unmatched: 8. Germline CDR1 and CDR2: SGHKS and YYEKEE (reference sequence). CDR3 size: 14 residues.

The sample holds one count of this clone. The CDR3 is CASSPSGYGYTF. DNA for the CDR3: TGTGCCAGTAGTCCATCCGGGTATGGCTACACCTTC. The chain uses TRBV19 and TRBJ1-2; no clear D. Germline V lookup: CDR1 LNHDA, CDR2 SQIVND (reference sequence). This CDR3 contains 12 residues. V gave up 5 bases and J gave up 5 bases, with 9 bases separating them.

This clone has only one observation. This chain links TRBV27 with TRBJ2-5; no reliable D call. The CDR3 has 14 amino acids. The V and J ends lost 6 bases and 5 bases respectively, with 16 bases between them. Germline V CDR1 and CDR2: MNHEY, SMNVEV (reference sequence). CDR3 sequence: CASSGLQEGETQYF. CDR3 nucleotide sequence: TGTGCCAGCAGCGGCCTTCAGGAAGGGGAGACCCAGTACTTC.

The rearrangement uses TRBV29-1 and TRBJ2-5, with 7 bases lining up with TRBD1. Germline V gene lookup returns CDR1 SQVTM and CDR2 ANQGSEA. This CDR3 has 13 residues. J gave up 5 bases and V 6 bases, and 9 bases lay outside the gene matches. The CDR3 DNA reads TGCAGCGTCGCAATAACAGGGGTGGAGACCCAGTACTTC. Its protein product is CSVAITGVETQYF.

The chain carries TRBV5-6 and TRBJ2-7; possibly TRBD1 for D (6 bases). The CDR3 is made up of 12 amino acids. Germline values: CDR1 SGHDT, CDR2 YYEEEE. Trimming stripped 2 bases from V and 7 bases from J, with 10 bases between. CDR3 coding DNA: TGTGCCAGCAGCTTAACAGGGAGTGAGCAGTACTTC. Translating gives CASSLTGSEQYF.

The chain recombines TRBV7-2 with TRBJ1-5; D might be TRBD1 (6 bases). The CDR3 is made up of 14 amino acids. Trimming left V 5 bases short and J 2 bases short, with 10 bases between. Per germline, CDR1 SGHTA and CDR2 FQGNSA. CDR3 sequence (DNA): TGTGCCAGCAGCATCCGACAGGGCAATCAGCCCCAGCATTTT. Residues: CASSIRQGNQPQHF.

This sequence joins TRBV10-3 and TRBJ2-1, with D unresolved. The CDR3 totals 14 residues. V lost 3 bases to trimming and J lost 0 bases, with 6 bases between them. Germline V CDR1 and CDR2: ENHRY, SYGVKD. The CDR3 reads CAISDRSSYNEQFF. CDR3 nucleotides: TGTGCCATCAGTGACAGGAGCTCCTACAATGAGCAGTTCTTC.

The V and J genes are TRBV19 and TRBJ2-7, with D maybe TRBD1 (6 bases). Trimming removed 7 bases from V and 0 bases from J, with 10 bases in between. In germline, CDR1 is LNHDA, CDR2 SQIVND (reference sequence). CDR3 length: 13 residues. CDR3 nucleotides: TGTGCCAGTAAATCGACAGGCTCCTACGAGCAGTACTTC. It specifies CASKSTGSYEQYF.

This sequence joins TRBV11-3 and TRBJ1-1, with TRBD1 matching 7 bases. Trimming at V came to 5 bases and at J to 0 bases, leaving 12 bases not matched to a gene. The CDR3 contains 17 residues. Germline CDR1 is SGHNT and CDR2 is YENEEA. The DNA of the CDR3 is TGTGCCAGCAGCCGCCGGGGACAGTCTACAATGAACACTGAAGCTTTCTTT. It translates to CASSRRGQSTMNTEAFF. Full variable domain (outside the CDR3, taken from reference TRBV11-3 and TRBJ1-1): EAGVVQSPRYKIIEKKQPVAFWCNPISGHNTLYWYLQNLGQGPELLIRYENEEAVDDSQLPKDRFSAERLKGVDSTLKIQPAELGDSAVYLCASSRRGQSTMNTEAFFGQGTRLTVV.

CDR3 loop: CASRLGTSGRAEQFF. The CDR3 DNA sequence: TGTGCCAGCAGACTAGGGACTAGCGGGAGGGCCGAGCAGTTCTTC. The chain links TRBV6-6 to TRBJ2-1; 16 positions agree with TRBD2. Germline assignment: CDR1 MNHNY and CDR2 SVGAGI (reference sequence). This CDR3 is built from 15 residues. The ends lost 6 bases at V and 10 bases at J; junction bases unmatched: 6.

The V and J genes are TRBV2 and TRBJ1-5, with D unclear. Germline lookup yields CDR1 SNHLY and CDR2 FYNNEI. The length of the CDR3 is 13 residues. Trimming stripped 4 bases from V and 6 bases from J, with 10 bases between. CDR3: CASSGTAGQPQHF. In nucleotides, the CDR3 is TGTGCCAGCAGTGGCACGGCGGGTCAGCCCCAGCATTTT.

The chain recombines TRBV10-3 with TRBJ2-5; a possible D gene is TRBD2 (6 bases). The V and J ends lost 2 bases and 5 bases respectively, with 15 bases between them. CDR1 ENHRY and CDR2 SYGVKD come from the germline V gene. The CDR3 has 15 amino acids. The CDR3 DNA reads TGTGCCATCAGTGAGATAAGGGAGGTTGGGGAGACCCAGTACTTC. Protein: CAISEIREVGETQYF.

The gene calls are TRBV10-3 and TRBJ2-7; 11 bases line up with TRBD2. The CDR3 length is 17 residues. CDR1 is ENHRY and CDR2 is SYGVKD in the germline V gene. V trimming: 2 bases; J trimming: 2 bases; junction bases outside the gene matches: 8. The chain's CDR3 is CAISEGSTSGGTYEQYF. In DNA form, the CDR3 reads TGTGCCATCAGTGAGGGCAGTACTAGCGGGGGAACCTACGAGCAGTACTTC.

This chain uses TRBV27 with TRBJ2-1; TRBD2 agrees at 12 bases. The CDR3 spans 19 residues. With V trimmed by 0 bases and J by 2 bases, 8 bases remained unmatched. Germline loops: CDR1 MNHEY, CDR2 SMNVEV (reference sequence). CDR3 in amino acids: CASSLSRTSGIKTYNEQFF. The CDR3 nucleotides are TGTGCCAGCAGTTTATCAAGGACTAGCGGGATAAAGACCTACAATGAGCAGTTCTTC.